The 16 T cell receptor beta chains below were found in one sample sequenced in a study of Graves' ophthalmopathy and Graves' hyperthyroidism. Amplified TCR beta CDR3 regions were obtained using RNA transcripts as template. RT-PCR in the first round used HTBI primers; a second-round multiplex PCR followed. TCRdb used MiXCR to reprocess the multiplex PCR reads, holding one entry per CDR3 protein. The sample records 900,000 to 1,200,000 distinct CDR3 sequences, about 35% being singletons. Sequencing input: peripheral blood or thyroid tissue (not recorded which). These receptors all stem from an adult man with Graves' hyperthyroidism.

This chain uses TRBV28 with TRBJ1-5; the D is unclear. Trimming took off 4 bases at V and 2 bases at J, with 15 bases between the two ends. The length of the CDR3 is 16 residues. Germline V gives CDR1 MDHEN, CDR2 SYDVKM. The CDR3 nucleotides read TGTGCCAGCAGTTATATCCCCGGGCGGGGCAATCAGCCCCAGCATTTT. Its protein is CASSYIPGRGNQPQHF. The whole variable domain, filled in from reference TRBV28 and TRBJ1-5, reads DVKVTQSSRYLVKRTGEKVFLECVQDMDHENMFWYRQDPGLGLRLIYFSYDVKMKEKGDIPEGYSVSREKKERFSLILESASTNQTSMYLCASSYIPGRGNQPQHFGDGTRLSIL.

The chain recombines TRBV29-1 with TRBJ1-3; D gene ambiguous. There are 12 residues in the CDR3. In germline, CDR1 is SQVTM, CDR2 ANQGSEA. Between the trimmed V and J ends, which lost 6 bases and 0 bases, there was a span of 6 bases. The CDR3: CSVDFSGNTIYF. The CDR3 nucleotides are TGCAGCGTGGATTTCTCTGGAAACACCATATATTTT.

This clonotype was detected only a few times. The CDR3 DNA sequence: TGCAGTGCTAGTTCGGGGGCGCCGGATCAGCCCCAGCATTTT. Translating it yields CSASSGAPDQPQHF. The chain employs TRBV20-1 and TRBJ1-5; the D gene is possibly TRBD1 (6 bases). The CDR3 has 14 amino acids. Trimming stripped 3 bases from V and 5 bases from J, with 14 bases between. Germline loops: CDR1 DFQATT, CDR2 SNEGSKA (reference sequence).

This clonotype was found many times. The CDR3 DNA reads as TGTGCCAGTAGTACCCCGACAGGGAGGGTAACTGAAGCTTTCTTT. Translating gives CASSTPTGRVTEAFF. The chain couples TRBV19 to TRBJ1-1, with TRBD1 identical over 7 bases. CDR1 is LNHDA, CDR2 SQIVND, per germline (reference sequence). This CDR3 region has 15 residues. The trim removed 4 bases at V and 5 bases at J, leaving 10 bases unmatched. The full variable domain, its missing parts supplied by reference TRBV19 and TRBJ1-1, is DGGITQSPKYLFRKEGQNVTLSCEQNLNHDAMYWYRQDPGQGLRLIYYSQIVNDFQKGDIAEGYSVSREKKESFPLTVTSAQKNPTAFYLCASSTPTGRVTEAFFGQGTRLTVV.

This clonotype was counted at least ten times. The genes are TRBV14 and TRBJ2-7; D is possibly TRBD2 (5 bases). CDR1 and CDR2 from the germline V gene are SGHDN and FVKESK. V was pared by 2 bases and J by 6 bases, with 26 bases between. CDR3 size: 18 residues. In nucleotides, the CDR3 is TGTGCCAGCAGCCAACCCAGAGGACGGGGTCGGCTTGATCCCGAGCAGTACTTC. Protein sequence: CASSQPRGRGRLDPEQYF.

This clonotype was seen many times. The chain has TRBV20-1 and TRBJ2-7; unclear D gene. The CDR3 extends over 11 amino acids. With 0 bases removed from V and 3 bases from J, the gap between germline ends came to 3 bases. Germline lookup yields CDR1 DFQATT and CDR2 SNEGSKA (reference sequence). This CDR3 is CSARDLYEQYF. The CDR3 coding sequence is TGCAGTGCTAGAGATCTCTACGAGCAGTACTTC.

Remarks on this clonotype: This may be a read error, as it is one base from a much larger clone. The gene calls are TRBV7-6 and TRBJ1-6; 7 bases are a match to TRBD1. The germline CDR1 and CDR2 sequences are SGHVS and FNYEAQ. Trimming at V came to 5 bases and at J to 9 bases, leaving 10 bases not matched to a gene. The CDR3 loop spans 15 amino acids. The CDR3 reads CASSPADRPSSPLHF. DNA of the CDR3: TGTGCCAGCAGCCCGGCGGACAGGCCCAGTTCACCCCTCCACTTT.

This clonotype was counted ten times or more. The chain carries TRBV20-1 and TRBJ2-2; 7 bases are shared with TRBD1. Germline CDR1 reads DFQATT; CDR2 reads SNEGSKA (reference sequence). The CDR3 is 14 residues long. The trim removed 6 bases at V and 6 bases at J, leaving 10 bases unmatched. The CDR3 coding sequence is TGCAGTGCCGAGAGACAGGGTTGGGCCGGGGAGCTGTTTTTT. Its protein is CSAERQGWAGELFF.

The rearrangement joins TRBV7-9 to TRBJ1-1, with D possibly TRBD1 on 6 matching bases. The germline gives CDR1 SEHNR, CDR2 FQNEAQ (reference sequence). Trimming removed 1 base at V and 10 bases at J, with 19 bases between. CDR3 length: 15 residues. The DNA of the CDR3 is TGTGCCAGCAGCTTAGAGGGGGGGGCGTTGCTGAGAGCTTTCTTT. Translation: CASSLEGGALLRAFF. Full variable domain (missing parts from reference TRBV7-9 and TRBJ1-1): DTGVSQNPRHKITKRGQNVTFRCDPISEHNRLYWYRQTLGQGPEFLTYFQNEAQLEKSRLLSDRFSAERPKGSFSTLEIQRTEQGDSAMYLCASSLEGGALLRAFFGQGTRLTVV.

This clonotype has a handful of counts. The V gene is TRBV12-3 or TRBV12-4, the J gene TRBJ1-5, with D possibly matching TRBD1 (5 bases). The CDR3 loop spans 18 amino acids. The ends were cut back, 6 bases at V and 0 bases at J, with 21 bases in the middle. CDR3 in amino acids: CASSQGLSGKFSNQPQHF. DNA for the CDR3: TGTGCCAGCAGCCAGGGTCTCTCCGGGAAATTTAGCAATCAGCCCCAGCATTTT.

The chain recombines TRBV20-1 with TRBJ2-7; D gene ambiguous. Germline V gene lookup returns CDR1 DFQATT and CDR2 SNEGSKA (reference sequence). V lost 4 bases, J lost 0 bases, and 16 bases lay in between. The CDR3 consists of 15 residues. CDR3 loop: CSATNAGIPSYEQYF. The DNA of the CDR3 is TGCAGTGCTACCAATGCAGGAATACCCTCCTACGAGCAGTACTTC.

Regarding this clonotype: This may stem from a read error, because a much larger clone lies one nucleotide away. The chain combines TRBV12-3 or TRBV12-4 with TRBJ2-5, with D maybe TRBD2 (5 bases). The V end was cut by 7 bases, the J end by 9 bases, with 15 bases between. The CDR3 is 12 residues long. This chain's CDR3 is CASTSRTGAQYF. Here the CDR3 DNA reads TGTGCCAGCACGAGCAGGACTGGGGCCCAGTACTTC.

This clonotype was detected ten times or more. The chain combines TRBV5-6 with TRBJ1-6; 9 bases are a match to TRBD1. J lost 10 bases, V lost 4 bases, and 6 bases had no gene match. Germline CDR1 SGHDT, CDR2 YYEEEE. The CDR3 has 14 amino acids. The CDR3 protein is CASSTGTGWSPLHF. CDR3 sequence (DNA): TGTGCCAGCAGCACCGGGACAGGGTGGTCACCCCTCCACTTT.

This clonotype was detected ten times or more. V is TRBV2 and J is TRBJ2-7, with a weak D call TRBD2 (6 bases). CDR1 and CDR2 from the germline V gene are SNHLY and FYNNEI. The CDR3 is made up of 16 amino acids. V was cut by 0 bases and J by 2 bases, with 14 bases left in between. The CDR3 DNA sequence: TGTGCCAGCAGTGAAGCTCTACTAGCAAGTGCCTACGAGCAGTACTTC. This codes for CASSEALLASAYEQYF. The whole variable domain, remainder taken from reference TRBV2 and TRBJ2-7, is EPEVTQTPSHQVTQMGQEVILRCVPISNHLYFYWYRQILGQKVEFLVSFYNNEISEKSEIFDDQFSVERPDGSNFTLKIRSTKLEDSAMYFCASSEALLASAYEQYFGPGTRLTVT.

This clonotype occurred many times. The rearrangement uses TRBV5-1 and TRBJ2-5; D ambiguous. V lost 6 bases and J lost 4, with 13 bases in between. This CDR3 contains 13 residues. Looked up from germline, CDR1 is SGHRS and CDR2 is YFSETQ. CDR3 residues: CASTAAIRETQYF. The CDR3, as DNA: TGCGCCAGCACCGCCGCTATTAGAGAGACCCAGTACTTC.

This sequence joins TRBV10-1 and TRBJ1-1, with unresolved D. Germline assignment: CDR1 WNHNN and CDR2 SYGVQD (reference sequence). This CDR3 comprises 12 residues. The germline V and J ends were trimmed by 2 bases and 8 bases, with 9 bases remaining between them. The CDR3: CASSEEGSEAFF. CDR3 nucleotides: TGCGCCAGCAGTGAGGAGGGCAGCGAAGCTTTCTTT.